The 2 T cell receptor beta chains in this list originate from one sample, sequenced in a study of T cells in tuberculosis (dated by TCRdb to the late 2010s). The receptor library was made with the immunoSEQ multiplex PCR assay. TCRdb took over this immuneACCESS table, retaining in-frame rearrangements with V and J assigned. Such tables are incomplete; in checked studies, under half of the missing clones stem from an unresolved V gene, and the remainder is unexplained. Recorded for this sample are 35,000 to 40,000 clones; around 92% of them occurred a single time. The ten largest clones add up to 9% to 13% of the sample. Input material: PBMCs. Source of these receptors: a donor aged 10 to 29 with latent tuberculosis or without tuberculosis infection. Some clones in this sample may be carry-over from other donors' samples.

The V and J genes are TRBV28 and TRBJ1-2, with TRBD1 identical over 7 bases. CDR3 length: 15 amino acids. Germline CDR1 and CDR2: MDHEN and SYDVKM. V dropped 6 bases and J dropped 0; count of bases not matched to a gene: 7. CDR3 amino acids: CASSPPDRPNYGYTF. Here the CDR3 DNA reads TGTGCCAGCAGCCCACCGGACAGGCCTAACTATGGCTACACCTTC.

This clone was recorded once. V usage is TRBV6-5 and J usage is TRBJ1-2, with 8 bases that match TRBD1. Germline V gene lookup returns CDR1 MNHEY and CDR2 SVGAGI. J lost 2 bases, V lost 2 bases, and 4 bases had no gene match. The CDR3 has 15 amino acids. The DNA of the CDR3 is TGTGCCAGCAGTTACCGGACAGGGAGCAACTATGGCTACACCTTC. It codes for CASSYRTGSNYGYTF.